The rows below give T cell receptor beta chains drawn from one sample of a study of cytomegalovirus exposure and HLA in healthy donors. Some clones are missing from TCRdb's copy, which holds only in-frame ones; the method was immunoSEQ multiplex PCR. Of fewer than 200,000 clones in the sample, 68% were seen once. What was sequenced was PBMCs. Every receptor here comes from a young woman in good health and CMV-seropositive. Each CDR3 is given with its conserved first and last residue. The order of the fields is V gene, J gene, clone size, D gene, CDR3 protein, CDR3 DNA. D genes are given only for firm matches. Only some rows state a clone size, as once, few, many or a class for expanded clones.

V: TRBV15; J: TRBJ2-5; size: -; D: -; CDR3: CATSRDLSESQYF; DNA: TGTGCCACCAGCAGAGATCTCTCGGAGTCCCAGTACTTC
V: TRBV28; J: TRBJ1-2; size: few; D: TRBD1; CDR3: CASSTPGQTNF; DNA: TGTGCCAGCAGTACACCGGGACAGACAAACTTC
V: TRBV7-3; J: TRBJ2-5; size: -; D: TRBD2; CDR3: CASSNRAGGAETQYF; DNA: TGTGCCAGCAGCAATCGAGCGGGAGGTGCTGAGACCCAGTACTTC
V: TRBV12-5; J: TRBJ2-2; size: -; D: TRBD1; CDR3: CASGFNTGGSFLFF; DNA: TGTGCTAGTGGTTTCAATACAGGGGGCAGTTTTTTGTTTTTT
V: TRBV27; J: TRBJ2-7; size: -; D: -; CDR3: CASSLYPGRGYEQYF; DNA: TGTGCCAGCAGTTTATATCCAGGCAGGGGCTACGAGCAGTACTTC
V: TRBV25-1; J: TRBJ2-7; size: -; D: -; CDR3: CASSEGSGPYEQYF; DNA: TGTGCCAGCAGTGAAGGTTCAGGGCCTTACGAGCAGTACTTC
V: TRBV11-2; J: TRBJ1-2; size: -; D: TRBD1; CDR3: CASSFVPGTGRGYTF; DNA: TGTGCCAGCAGCTTTGTACCTGGGACAGGTCGTGGCTACACCTTC
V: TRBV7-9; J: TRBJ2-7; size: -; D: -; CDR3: CASSLQGPSSYEQYF; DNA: TGTGCCAGCAGCTTACAGGGTCCGAGCTCCTACGAGCAGTACTTC
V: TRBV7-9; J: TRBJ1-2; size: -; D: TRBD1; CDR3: CASSTLGQGRIGYTF; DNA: TGTGCCAGCAGCACCTTAGGACAGGGGAGGATTGGCTACACCTTC
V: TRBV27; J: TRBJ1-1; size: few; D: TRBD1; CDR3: CASSFMTGSEAFF; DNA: TGTGCCAGCAGTTTTATGACAGGGTCTGAAGCTTTCTTT
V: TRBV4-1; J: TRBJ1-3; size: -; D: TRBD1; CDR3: CASSQGTGGRNTIYF; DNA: TGCGCCAGCAGCCAAGGGACAGGGGGCAGAAACACCATATATTTT
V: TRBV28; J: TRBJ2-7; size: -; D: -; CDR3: CATTDGGEQYF; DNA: TGTGCCACAACGGACGGGGGCGAGCAGTACTTC
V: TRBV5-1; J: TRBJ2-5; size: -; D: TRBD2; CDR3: CASSPGTTDQETQYF; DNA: TGCGCCAGCAGTCCCGGGACTACCGATCAAGAGACCCAGTACTTC
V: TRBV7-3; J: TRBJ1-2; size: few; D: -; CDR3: CASSRGGNYGYTF; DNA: TGTGCCAGCTCCCGGGGGGGAAACTATGGCTACACCTTC
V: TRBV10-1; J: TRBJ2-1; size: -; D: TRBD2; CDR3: CASSGSLAGEQFF; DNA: TGCGCCAGCAGTGGAAGTCTAGCGGGAGAGCAGTTCTTC
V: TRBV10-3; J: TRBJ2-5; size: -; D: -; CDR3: CASRDQETQYF; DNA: TGTGCCAGCCGGGACCAAGAGACCCAGTACTTC
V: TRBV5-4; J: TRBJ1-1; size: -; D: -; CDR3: CASSWAMNTEAFF; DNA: TGTGCCAGCAGCTGGGCGATGAACACTGAAGCTTTCTTT
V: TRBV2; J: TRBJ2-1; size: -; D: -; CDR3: CASSGWGSGSYRFF; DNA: -
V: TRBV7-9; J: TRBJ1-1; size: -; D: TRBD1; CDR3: CASSLGYRGDLTEAFF; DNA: TGTGCCAGCAGCTTAGGCTACAGGGGGGACCTCACTGAAGCTTTCTTT
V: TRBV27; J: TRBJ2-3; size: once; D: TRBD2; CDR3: CASTRRAGVTDTQYF; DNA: TGTGCCAGCACCCGCCGTGCGGGAGTTACAGATACGCAGTATTTT
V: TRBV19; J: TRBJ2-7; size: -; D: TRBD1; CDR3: CASSAGTGDYEQYF; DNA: TGTGCCAGTAGTGCCGGGACAGGGGACTACGAGCAGTACTTC
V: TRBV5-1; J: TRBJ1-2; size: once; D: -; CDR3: CASSLDGLSYGYTF; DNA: TGCGCCAGCAGCTTGGATGGGCTGAGCTATGGCTACACCTTC
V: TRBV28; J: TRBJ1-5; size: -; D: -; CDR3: CASSLGTKNNQPQHF; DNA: TGTGCCAGCAGTTTAGGGACAAAAAACAATCAGCCCCAGCATTTT
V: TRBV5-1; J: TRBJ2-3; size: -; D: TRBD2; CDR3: CASSSSGVITDTQYF; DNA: TGCGCCAGCAGCAGTAGCGGGGTGATCACAGATACGCAGTATTTT
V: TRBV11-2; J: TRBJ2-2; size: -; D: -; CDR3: CASIQRRGLGTGELFF; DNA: TGTGCCAGCATCCAAAGGCGAGGGCTAGGCACCGGGGAGCTGTTTTTT
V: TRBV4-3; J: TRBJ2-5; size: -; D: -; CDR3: CASSPGGQETQYF; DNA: TGCGCCAGCAGCCCCGGCGGGCAAGAGACCCAGTACTTC
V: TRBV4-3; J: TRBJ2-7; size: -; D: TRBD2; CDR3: CASSRIAGGPGEQYF; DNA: TGCGCCAGCAGCCGAATAGCGGGGGGGCCGGGGGAGCAGTACTTC
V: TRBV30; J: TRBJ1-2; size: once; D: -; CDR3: CAWSVSRVTHYGYTF; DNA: TGTGCCTGGAGTGTGAGCAGGGTAACTCACTATGGCTACACCTTC
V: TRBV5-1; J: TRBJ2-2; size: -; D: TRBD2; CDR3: CASSLGLAGGGTGELFF; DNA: TGCGCCAGCAGCTTGGGACTAGCGGGAGGGGGCACCGGGGAGCTGTTTTTT
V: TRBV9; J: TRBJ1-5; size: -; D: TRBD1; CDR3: CASSVGGDRGQPQHF; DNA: TGTGCCAGCAGCGTAGGTGGGGACAGGGGTCAGCCCCAGCATTTT
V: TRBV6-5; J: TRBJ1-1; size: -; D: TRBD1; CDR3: CASSYPGQGSQWVFF; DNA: TGTGCCAGCAGTTACCCCGGACAGGGATCGCAGTGGGTTTTCTTT
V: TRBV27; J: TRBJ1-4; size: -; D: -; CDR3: CASKRTDTTNEKLFF; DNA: TGTGCCAGCAAACGGACAGATACTACTAATGAAAAACTGTTTTTT
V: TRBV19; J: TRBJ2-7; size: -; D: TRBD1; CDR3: CASSSGQGASYEQYF; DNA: TGTGCCAGTAGTTCAGGACAGGGTGCCTCCTACGAGCAGTACTTC
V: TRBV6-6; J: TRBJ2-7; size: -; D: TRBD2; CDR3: CASCTRGSTYEQYF; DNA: TGTGCCAGCTGCACGCGCGGGAGCACGTACGAGCAGTACTTC
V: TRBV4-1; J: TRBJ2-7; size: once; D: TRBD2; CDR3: CASSQLGLAGRWNEQYF; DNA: TGCGCCAGCAGCCAGTTGGGACTAGCGGGGAGATGGAACGAGCAGTACTTC
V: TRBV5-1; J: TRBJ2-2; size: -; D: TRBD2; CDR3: CASSWGLAANTGELFF; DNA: TGCGCCAGCAGCTGGGGACTAGCGGCAAACACCGGGGAGCTGTTTTTT
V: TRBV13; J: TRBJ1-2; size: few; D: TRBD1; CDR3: CASSPTPGGAKGYTF; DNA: TGTGCCAGCAGCCCTACCCCAGGGGGCGCGAAAGGCTACACCTTC
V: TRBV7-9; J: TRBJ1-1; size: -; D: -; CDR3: CASSLVGLGETDEAFF; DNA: TGTGCCAGCAGCTTAGTGGGTCTTGGGGAGACGGATGAAGCTTTCTTT
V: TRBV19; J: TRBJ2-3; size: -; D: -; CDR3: CASSTRKGTDTQYF; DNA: TGTGCCAGTAGTACCAGGAAAGGCACAGATACGCAGTATTTT
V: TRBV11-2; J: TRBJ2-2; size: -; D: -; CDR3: CASSLLRKDTGELFF; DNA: TGTGCCAGCAGCTTGTTGAGGAAGGACACCGGGGAGCTGTTTTTT
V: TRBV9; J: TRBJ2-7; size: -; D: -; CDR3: CASSVGLTNTYEQYF; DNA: TGTGCCAGCAGCGTAGGACTTACCAATACCTACGAGCAGTACTTC
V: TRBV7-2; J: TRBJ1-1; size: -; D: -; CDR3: CASSSRVEAFF; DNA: TGTGCCAGCAGCTCGAGGGTTGAAGCTTTCTTT
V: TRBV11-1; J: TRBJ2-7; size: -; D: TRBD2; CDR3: CASSLGLAGVHEQYF; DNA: TGTGCCAGCAGCTTAGGACTAGCGGGAGTACACGAGCAGTACTTC
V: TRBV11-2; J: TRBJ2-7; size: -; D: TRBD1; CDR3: CASTPWDSPHEQYF; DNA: TGTGCCTCTACCCCCTGGGACAGTCCCCACGAGCAGTACTTC
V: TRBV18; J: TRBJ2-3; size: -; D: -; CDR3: CASSRQTDTQYF; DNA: TGTGCCAGCTCACGGCAGACAGATACGCAGTATTTT
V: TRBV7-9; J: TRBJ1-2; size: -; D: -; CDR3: CASSLASGGYGYTF; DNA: TGTGCCAGCAGCTTAGCGTCAGGAGGCTATGGCTACACCTTC
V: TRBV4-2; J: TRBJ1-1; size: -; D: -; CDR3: CASIPSMTSGEMDTEAFF; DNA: TGTGCCAGCATCCCAAGCATGACATCCGGGGAGATGGACACTGAAGCTTTCTTT
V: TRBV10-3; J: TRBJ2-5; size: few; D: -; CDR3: CAISESGLIRDTETQYF; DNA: TGTGCCATCAGTGAGTCCGGACTCATTAGGGACACGGAGACCCAGTACTTC
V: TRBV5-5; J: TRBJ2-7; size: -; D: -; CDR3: CASRLTGSYEQYF; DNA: TGTGCCAGCAGGCTGACAGGCTCCTACGAGCAGTACTTC
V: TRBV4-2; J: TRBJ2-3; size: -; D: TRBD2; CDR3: CASSRGLAGEVDTQYF; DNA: TGTGCCAGCAGCCGGGGACTAGCGGGAGAGGTAGATACGCAGTATTTT
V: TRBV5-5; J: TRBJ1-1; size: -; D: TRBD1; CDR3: CASSLQGANTEAFF; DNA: TGTGCCAGCAGCTTACAGGGGGCGAACACTGAAGCTTTCTTT
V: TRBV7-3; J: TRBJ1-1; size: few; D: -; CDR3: CASRDMAGTEAFF; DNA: TGTGCCAGCAGAGACATGGCCGGCACTGAAGCTTTCTTT
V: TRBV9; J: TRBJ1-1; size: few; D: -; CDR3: CASSVVMGGNTEAFF; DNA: TGTGCCAGCAGCGTAGTGATGGGAGGTAACACTGAAGCTTTCTTT
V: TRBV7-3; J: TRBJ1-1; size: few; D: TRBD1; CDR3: CASSRDRETEAFF; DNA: TGTGCCAGCAGCCGAGACAGGGAAACTGAAGCTTTCTTT
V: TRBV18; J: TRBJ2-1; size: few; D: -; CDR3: CASSPVVARENEQFF; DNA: TGTGCCAGCTCACCGGTAGTTGCCCGGGAAAATGAGCAGTTCTTC